This TCR beta chain emerged from a study of cytomegalovirus exposure and HLA in healthy donors. Only in-frame clones appear in the TCRdb table, and some are missing; sequencing was by immunoSEQ multiplex PCR. The data contain about 73,000 clones, approximately 95% of them singletons. The approximately 120-subject validation cohort, separate from the roughly 700-subject first cohort, included the donors. Trimming stripped 8 bases from V and 2 bases from J, with 9 bases between. Germline V CDR1 and CDR2: SGHTA, FQGTGA. CDR3 length: 12 amino acids. Sequencing was carried out using PBMCs. The chain uses TRBV7-3 and TRBJ1-1; D call uncertain. The origin of this receptor is a young man in good health and CMV-seronegative. CDR3 sequence: CASSTGNTEAFF. CDR3 in DNA: TGTGCCAGCTCGACGGGAAACACTGAAGCTTTCTTT.